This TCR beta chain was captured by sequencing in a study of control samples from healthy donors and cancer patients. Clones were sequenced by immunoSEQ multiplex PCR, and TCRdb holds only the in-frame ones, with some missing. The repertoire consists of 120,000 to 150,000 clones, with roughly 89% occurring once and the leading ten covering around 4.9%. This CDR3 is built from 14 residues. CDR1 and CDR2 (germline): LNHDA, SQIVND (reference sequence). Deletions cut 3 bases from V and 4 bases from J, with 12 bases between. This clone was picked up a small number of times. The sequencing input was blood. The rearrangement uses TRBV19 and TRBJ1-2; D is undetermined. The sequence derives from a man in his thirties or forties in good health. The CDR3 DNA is TGTGCCAGTAGTATTAACAGTGGAGTCTATGGCTACACCTTC. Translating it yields CASSINSGVYGYTF.